This T cell receptor beta chain is drawn from a study of radiotherapy plus CTLA-4 blockade in lung cancer. Whole-study context: There were objective responses in over 15% of patients, and roughly 33% had disease control.

To note about this clone: Its antigen is unknown.

Measured with immunoSEQ multiplex PCR; TCRdb has only the in-frame clones, and not every one. The sample has 12,000 to 15,000 clones, less than 75% seen once; the top ten hold 46%. Study findings and constraints: Clones of tumor-derived TCRs expanded in blood after radiotherapy plus ipilimumab.

This CDR3 is 14 amino acids long. V was pared by 3 bases and J by 4 bases, with 12 bases between. Germline V gives CDR1 SGHTA, CDR2 FQGNSA. The sequence came from a human donor with non-small cell lung cancer whose response to radiotherapy plus ipilimumab could not be evaluated. This sample comprised peripheral blood, obtained from a patient treated with radiotherapy plus ipilimumab. This chain links TRBV7-2 with TRBJ1-1, with D hard to call. CDR3 nucleotide sequence: TGTGCCAGCAGCTTCGAGGGAGTAGGCACTGAAGCTTTCTTT. It codes for CASSFEGVGTEAFF.